This T cell receptor (beta chain) was profiled in a study of cytomegalovirus exposure and HLA in healthy donors. V shed 8 bases, J shed 3 bases, and the junction held 9 bases outside the gene matches. The germline CDR1 and CDR2 sequences are LGHNA and YSLEER. CDR3 size: 15 residues. A multiplex PCR was run with 60 Vbeta primers and 13 Jbeta primers. Clones were sequenced by immunoSEQ multiplex PCR, and TCRdb holds only the in-frame ones, with some missing. This table holds some 130,000 clones. Sequencing was done on a sample of PBMCs. The chain has TRBV4-3 and TRBJ1-4; 7 positions match TRBD1. This receptor was identified in a woman in her thirties or forties in good health and CMV-seropositive. The CDR3 DNA reads TGCGCCAGCGGGTTCTACAGGGGATCTAATGAAAAACTGTTTTTT. Residues: CASGFYRGSNEKLFF.